This is a list of T cell receptor beta chains from one sample in a study of identical twins. Each CDR3 protein is one row after TCRdb ran MiXCR on the 5' RACE reads. The repertoire includes nearly 900,000 distinct CDR3 sequences, around 12% of them detected once, and around 1.6% sits in the top ten. This sample was shared with a second study, whose subject was yellow fever vaccine responses in identical twins.

Input material: PBMCs. These receptors were taken from a woman under 30 in good health. Each CDR3 is given with its conserved first and last residue. The order of the fields is J gene, V gene, D gene, clone size, CDR3 DNA, CDR3 protein. The D gene is left open where the match is weak. Clone size, where shown, is once, few, many, or a class for clones that have expanded.

j_gene: TRBJ2-7; v_gene: TRBV27; d_gene: .; abundance: .; CDR3nt: TGTGCCAGCGGAAGAGGAGGTAACAGCTACGAGCAGTACTTC; CDR3aa: CASGRGGNSYEQYF
j_gene: TRBJ1-1; v_gene: TRBV6-1; d_gene: .; abundance: once; CDR3nt: TGTGCCAGCAGTGAAACAGGCCCGGGGGCTTTCTTT; CDR3aa: CASSETGPGAFF
j_gene: TRBJ2-1; v_gene: TRBV7-8; d_gene: .; abundance: .; CDR3nt: TGTGCCAGCAGCGCCCGGTGGGCGCCGGACAATGAGCAGTTCTTC; CDR3aa: CASSARWAPDNEQFF
j_gene: TRBJ1-4; v_gene: TRBV6-5; d_gene: .; abundance: few; CDR3nt: TGTGCCAGCAGTTACGGTACTAATGAAAAACTGTTTTTT; CDR3aa: CASSYGTNEKLFF
j_gene: TRBJ2-3; v_gene: TRBV5-5; d_gene: TRBD1; abundance: .; CDR3nt: TGTGCCAGCAGCTTGGCAGCACAGGGGGTTCGAGATACGCAGTATTTT; CDR3aa: CASSLAAQGVRDTQYF
j_gene: TRBJ2-7; v_gene: TRBV10-3; d_gene: .; abundance: few; CDR3nt: TGTGCCATCAGCGAAATGACGGGGGACTACGAGCAGTACTTC; CDR3aa: CAISEMTGDYEQYF
j_gene: TRBJ2-2; v_gene: TRBV6-5; d_gene: .; abundance: .; CDR3nt: TGTGCCAGCAGTTACTCGAGGCAGGGGTGGACCGGGGAGCTGTTTTTT; CDR3aa: CASSYSRQGWTGELFF
j_gene: TRBJ2-1; v_gene: TRBV28; d_gene: .; abundance: few; CDR3nt: TGTGCCAGCAGTTTAGGCAGGCCGAATGAGCAGTTCTTC; CDR3aa: CASSLGRPNEQFF
j_gene: TRBJ2-7; v_gene: TRBV11-1; d_gene: TRBD2; abundance: .; CDR3nt: TGTGCCAGCACCCCAAGGCCGGGACTAGCGGGAGTGCTTGTGGAGAAGCAGTACTTC; CDR3aa: CASTPRPGLAGVLVEKQYF
j_gene: TRBJ1-5; v_gene: TRBV12-3/TRBV12-4; d_gene: .; abundance: few; CDR3nt: TGTGCCAGCAGCCCCGAGGGATATAGCAATCAGCCCCAGCATTTT; CDR3aa: CASSPEGYSNQPQHF
j_gene: TRBJ2-2; v_gene: TRBV10-3; d_gene: .; abundance: few; CDR3nt: TGTGCCATCCCGGAATCGAACACCGGGGAGCTGTTTTTT; CDR3aa: CAIPESNTGELFF
j_gene: TRBJ2-2; v_gene: TRBV20-1; d_gene: .; abundance: few; CDR3nt: TGCAGTGCCACTACGGCTGGGTTCACCGGGGAGCTGTTTTTT; CDR3aa: CSATTAGFTGELFF
j_gene: TRBJ2-3; v_gene: TRBV20-1; d_gene: .; abundance: .; CDR3nt: TGCAGTGCTCAAAAGTGGACAAGTCCGGAAGATACGCAGTATTTT; CDR3aa: CSAQKWTSPEDTQYF
j_gene: TRBJ2-1; v_gene: TRBV19; d_gene: TRBD1; abundance: .; CDR3nt: TGTGCCAGTAGTAGGACCCCAGGGGGCAATGAGCAGTTCTTC; CDR3aa: CASSRTPGGNEQFF
j_gene: TRBJ2-1; v_gene: TRBV20-1; d_gene: TRBD2; abundance: .; CDR3nt: TGCAGTGCAGTAGCGGGAGTGGTCAATGAGCAGTTCTTC; CDR3aa: CSAVAGVVNEQFF
j_gene: TRBJ2-2; v_gene: TRBV28; d_gene: TRBD2; abundance: few; CDR3nt: TGTGCCAGCAGTGTCCCGACTAGCGGGGGGGCCGACACCGGGGAGCTGTTTTTT; CDR3aa: CASSVPTSGGADTGELFF
j_gene: TRBJ2-1; v_gene: TRBV10-1; d_gene: .; abundance: .; CDR3nt: TGCGCCAGCAGTGAGAGCCCTGCAGGGTATGAGCAGTTCTTC; CDR3aa: CASSESPAGYEQFF
j_gene: TRBJ2-2; v_gene: TRBV5-6; d_gene: .; abundance: few; CDR3nt: TGTGCCAGCAGCTTAACTACAGGGTTCGGGGCCGGGGAGCTGTTTTTT; CDR3aa: CASSLTTGFGAGELFF
j_gene: TRBJ2-5; v_gene: TRBV5-1; d_gene: TRBD2; abundance: .; CDR3nt: TGCGCCAGCAGTCCGGGACTAGCGGGAGTGTGGGAGACCCAGTACTTC; CDR3aa: CASSPGLAGVWETQYF
j_gene: TRBJ1-2; v_gene: TRBV7-8; d_gene: .; abundance: .; CDR3nt: TGTGCCAGCAGCTTAGTACGACAGGCTAACTATGGCTACACCTTC; CDR3aa: CASSLVRQANYGYTF
j_gene: TRBJ2-5; v_gene: TRBV20-1; d_gene: TRBD1; abundance: .; CDR3nt: TGCAGTGCTAGAGGGACAGGGGGGGCAAGCCAAGAGACCCAGTACTTC; CDR3aa: CSARGTGGASQETQYF
j_gene: TRBJ2-5; v_gene: TRBV5-1; d_gene: .; abundance: many; CDR3nt: TGCGCCAGCAGCTCTACGGGGGCCCCTCAAGAGACCCAGTACTTC; CDR3aa: CASSSTGAPQETQYF
j_gene: TRBJ2-7; v_gene: TRBV29-1; d_gene: TRBD2; abundance: many; CDR3nt: TGCAGCGTCCGCGCATGGACTAGCGGGAGCTACGAGCAGTACTTC; CDR3aa: CSVRAWTSGSYEQYF
j_gene: TRBJ2-2; v_gene: TRBV6-5; d_gene: .; abundance: few; CDR3nt: TGTGCCAGCAGTTACGGCGTCCCGCACACCGGGGAGCTGTTTTTT; CDR3aa: CASSYGVPHTGELFF
j_gene: TRBJ1-1; v_gene: TRBV7-6; d_gene: TRBD1; abundance: many; CDR3nt: TGTGCCAGCAGCAGACGGACAGGGGGCCCACCTAACACTGAAGCTTTCTTT; CDR3aa: CASSRRTGGPPNTEAFF
j_gene: TRBJ2-2; v_gene: TRBV9; d_gene: .; abundance: .; CDR3nt: TGTGCCAGCAGCGTAACCGGATGGGCCGGGGAGCTGTTTTTT; CDR3aa: CASSVTGWAGELFF
j_gene: TRBJ2-1; v_gene: TRBV28; d_gene: TRBD2; abundance: .; CDR3nt: TGTGCCAGCAGTTTAAGGCTTAGTGCCGGGAGGGCGGGAGATGAGCAGTTCTTC; CDR3aa: CASSLRLSAGRAGDEQFF
j_gene: TRBJ1-2; v_gene: TRBV28; d_gene: .; abundance: few; CDR3nt: TGTGCCAGCAGTTTTGACAGGCTATATGGCTACACCTTC; CDR3aa: CASSFDRLYGYTF
j_gene: TRBJ2-6; v_gene: TRBV6-5; d_gene: TRBD1; abundance: .; CDR3nt: TGTGCCAGCAGTCCTCGACAGGGGCCCCTCTCTGGGGCCAACGTCCTGACTTTC; CDR3aa: CASSPRQGPLSGANVLTF
j_gene: TRBJ2-3; v_gene: TRBV5-1; d_gene: .; abundance: many; CDR3nt: TGCGCCAGCAGCTTGGGTCGGGGGATCACAGATACGCAGTATTTT; CDR3aa: CASSLGRGITDTQYF
j_gene: TRBJ1-6; v_gene: TRBV6-1; d_gene: TRBD1; abundance: few; CDR3nt: TGTGCCAGCAGCCGGACGGGACAGCTTAATTCACCCCTCCACTTT; CDR3aa: CASSRTGQLNSPLHF
j_gene: TRBJ2-5; v_gene: TRBV20-1; d_gene: .; abundance: few; CDR3nt: TGCAGTGCTAAGGACGGGGGCCAAGAGACCCAGTACTTC; CDR3aa: CSAKDGGQETQYF
j_gene: TRBJ2-7; v_gene: TRBV12-3/TRBV12-4; d_gene: TRBD2; abundance: .; CDR3nt: TGTGCCAGCAGTTTGGGGACTAGCGGGAGCAACTACGAGCAGTACTTC; CDR3aa: CASSLGTSGSNYEQYF
j_gene: TRBJ2-7; v_gene: TRBV7-9; d_gene: TRBD2; abundance: few; CDR3nt: TGTGCCAGCAGCAGGACTAGCGCGAGCTCCTACGAGCAGTACTTC; CDR3aa: CASSRTSASSYEQYF
j_gene: TRBJ2-5; v_gene: TRBV25-1; d_gene: .; abundance: few; CDR3nt: TGTGCCAGCACGGGCGGAAACCAAGAGACCCAGTACTTC; CDR3aa: CASTGGNQETQYF
j_gene: TRBJ2-7; v_gene: TRBV3-1; d_gene: .; abundance: .; CDR3nt: TGTGCCAGCAGCCAATCCTTCGCCCCGGACTACGAGCAGTACTTC; CDR3aa: CASSQSFAPDYEQYF
j_gene: TRBJ2-1; v_gene: TRBV28; d_gene: .; abundance: few; CDR3nt: TGTGCCAGCAGTTTATGGACAGTCCTATACAATGAGCAGTTCTTC; CDR3aa: CASSLWTVLYNEQFF
j_gene: TRBJ2-4; v_gene: TRBV12-3/TRBV12-4; d_gene: .; abundance: many; CDR3nt: TGTGCCAGCAGTTTGGACCTAGCCAAAAACATTCAGTACTTC; CDR3aa: CASSLDLAKNIQYF
j_gene: TRBJ1-4; v_gene: TRBV28; d_gene: .; abundance: few; CDR3nt: TGTGCCAGCAGTTTATATCGCGGGGGGAATGAAAAACTGTTTTTT; CDR3aa: CASSLYRGGNEKLFF
j_gene: TRBJ1-1; v_gene: TRBV18; d_gene: .; abundance: few; CDR3nt: TGTGCCAGCTCCCCTGGTGTTCTTGAAGCTTTCTTT; CDR3aa: CASSPGVLEAFF
j_gene: TRBJ2-5; v_gene: TRBV7-9; d_gene: .; abundance: few; CDR3nt: TGTGCCAGCAGCTTATTCAGCCTTGTGGGGGAGACCCAGTACTTC; CDR3aa: CASSLFSLVGETQYF
j_gene: TRBJ2-2; v_gene: TRBV28; d_gene: .; abundance: many; CDR3nt: TGTGCCAGCAGTTTATGGTCACTGGGGAACACCGGGGAGCTGTTTTTT; CDR3aa: CASSLWSLGNTGELFF
j_gene: TRBJ2-1; v_gene: TRBV7-9; d_gene: .; abundance: .; CDR3nt: TGTGCCAGCAGGGTGGGGGCCCTCTACAATGAGCAGTTCTTC; CDR3aa: CASRVGALYNEQFF
j_gene: TRBJ1-3; v_gene: TRBV12-3/TRBV12-4; d_gene: .; abundance: .; CDR3nt: TGTGCCAGCAGTTTAGCGCCACTTTGGGGAAACACCATATATTTT; CDR3aa: CASSLAPLWGNTIYF
j_gene: TRBJ2-2; v_gene: TRBV5-1; d_gene: .; abundance: .; CDR3nt: TGCGCCAGCGGGACCCCGCGGGACACCGGGGAGCTGTTTTTT; CDR3aa: CASGTPRDTGELFF
j_gene: TRBJ2-1; v_gene: TRBV19; d_gene: .; abundance: few; CDR3nt: TGTGCCAGTAGTATAGGGGGGTACAATGAGCAGTTCTTC; CDR3aa: CASSIGGYNEQFF
j_gene: TRBJ2-1; v_gene: TRBV12-3/TRBV12-4; d_gene: TRBD2; abundance: few; CDR3nt: TGTGCCAGCAGTTCCCTAGCGGGAGCTCGTAATGAGCAGTTCTTC; CDR3aa: CASSSLAGARNEQFF
j_gene: TRBJ2-2; v_gene: TRBV12-3/TRBV12-4; d_gene: TRBD1; abundance: .; CDR3nt: TGTGCCAGCAGTTTGGGCGGGACAGGGAGGGGGGAGCTGTTTTTT; CDR3aa: CASSLGGTGRGELFF
j_gene: TRBJ1-5; v_gene: TRBV5-1; d_gene: .; abundance: .; CDR3nt: TGCGCCAGCAGTCGACGGCCCAATCAGCCCCAGCATTTT; CDR3aa: CASSRRPNQPQHF
j_gene: TRBJ2-1; v_gene: TRBV7-2; d_gene: TRBD2; abundance: few; CDR3nt: TGTGCCAGCAGTTTTTTAGCGGGAGATAGTGAGCAGTTCTTC; CDR3aa: CASSFLAGDSEQFF
j_gene: TRBJ2-5; v_gene: TRBV5-1; d_gene: .; abundance: few; CDR3nt: TGCGCCAGCAGCTTGGCCGGGGGACAGACGGAGACCCAGTACTTC; CDR3aa: CASSLAGGQTETQYF
j_gene: TRBJ2-6; v_gene: TRBV27; d_gene: .; abundance: few; CDR3nt: TGTGCCAGCAGTTACAGCGCTGGGGCCAACGTCCTGACTTTC; CDR3aa: CASSYSAGANVLTF
j_gene: TRBJ2-5; v_gene: TRBV27; d_gene: .; abundance: few; CDR3nt: TGTGCCAGCAGTTTCGTCCCCTACAGATCGGGGGGCGCGAGGGAGACCCAGTACTTC; CDR3aa: CASSFVPYRSGGARETQYF
j_gene: TRBJ1-1; v_gene: TRBV6-5; d_gene: .; abundance: few; CDR3nt: TGTGCCAGCAGTTACAGGGGGACACTCAACACTGAAGCTTTCTTT; CDR3aa: CASSYRGTLNTEAFF
j_gene: TRBJ2-5; v_gene: TRBV19; d_gene: TRBD2; abundance: many; CDR3nt: TGTGCCAGTAGTGTCTTCGTGAGCGGGAGGAAGGAGACCCAGTACTTC; CDR3aa: CASSVFVSGRKETQYF
j_gene: TRBJ2-5; v_gene: TRBV7-8; d_gene: .; abundance: many; CDR3nt: TGTGCCAGCAGCCCCGGACAGCCCTTTGTCGAGACCCAGTACTTC; CDR3aa: CASSPGQPFVETQYF
j_gene: TRBJ2-2; v_gene: TRBV12-3/TRBV12-4; d_gene: .; abundance: many; CDR3nt: TGTGCCAGCAGTCTAAGGACCACACGGAACACCGGGGAGCTGTTTTTT; CDR3aa: CASSLRTTRNTGELFF
j_gene: TRBJ2-2; v_gene: TRBV20-1; d_gene: .; abundance: .; CDR3nt: TGCAGTGCTAGAGATTCGGCAGGGGTCTACACCGGGGAGCTGTTTTTT; CDR3aa: CSARDSAGVYTGELFF
j_gene: TRBJ2-2; v_gene: TRBV27; d_gene: .; abundance: few; CDR3nt: TGTGCCAGCAGATTAGGACAAACCGGGGAGCTGTTTTTT; CDR3aa: CASRLGQTGELFF